This TCR beta chain was identified in a study of OX40 agonist ivuxolimab in advanced cancers. The study, taken as a whole, reports: Nonresponders included some who also had low normalized T-cell clonal expansion. At 0.1 to 3.0 mg/kg, CD4+ and CD8+ blood T cells expanded clonally by week 6.

Only in-frame clones appear in the TCRdb table, and some are missing; sequencing was by immunoSEQ multiplex PCR. The sample consists of 83,000 or so clones, 86% of them appearing once. A note on this clone: What it binds is unknown.

With 0 bases removed from V and 4 bases from J, the gap between germline ends came to 13 bases. The CDR3 is 15 residues long. Germline loops: CDR1 SGHRS, CDR2 YFSETQ. The J gene is TRBJ1-1, the V gene TRBV5-1; D not certain. The clonotype was recovered from an adult with an advanced solid tumor such as melanoma, head and neck, liver or kidney cancer. The sample consisted of CD4+ or CD8+ T cells sorted from blood, taken in a trial of the OX40 agonist ivuxolimab. The CDR3 loop is CASSLVSHLPTEAFF. In nucleotides, the CDR3 is TGCGCCAGCAGCTTGGTGAGCCACCTGCCCACTGAAGCTTTCTTT.